Listed here are 2 T cell receptor beta chains from one sample, sequenced in a study of control samples from healthy donors and cancer patients. Profiling relied on immunoSEQ multiplex PCR, and the TCRdb table lists in-frame clones only, not all of them. Of some 120,000 clones detected, more than 75% appear once; the ten largest clones hold approximately 9%. Sequenced: blood. The receptors shown here come from a man between 35 and 55 years old in good health.

This clone has just a few counts. V gene TRBV4-2 combines with J gene TRBJ2-3, with D unresolved. This CDR3 contains 15 residues. The germline CDR1 and CDR2 sequences are LGHNA and YNFKEQ. V was cut by 0 bases and J by 0 bases, with 7 bases left in between. The CDR3 region has the DNA TGTGCCAGCAGCCAAGAGCCAGCTAGCACAGATACGCAGTATTTT. Translation: CASSQEPASTDTQYF.

This clone showed up just a few times. This chain connects TRBV3-1 (or the pseudogene TRBV3-2) to TRBJ1-6, with TRBD1 matching over 8 bases. Trimming took 2 bases from V and 10 from J; bases not matched to a gene: 10. Germline V gene lookup returns CDR1 LGHDT and CDR2 YNNKEL (reference sequence). The CDR3 loop spans 16 amino acids. Here the CDR3 DNA reads TGTGCCAGCAGCCAAACACAGGGGGAGAACGTATCACCCCTCCACTTT. This gives the protein CASSQTQGENVSPLHF.